This record covers a single T cell receptor beta chain. This record comes from a study of T cells in Graves' hyperthyroidism and ophthalmopathy. V gave up 3 bases and J gave up 5 bases, with 11 bases separating them. This CDR3 is 14 amino acids long. Germline values: CDR1 MGHRA, CDR2 YSYEKL. Amplification targeted TCR beta CDR3 regions from RNA transcripts. Carried out on the TCR CDR3, a first-round RT-PCR used the HTBI primer set. TCRdb ran MiXCR on the multiplex PCR reads and lists one entry per CDR3 protein. The sample includes 550,000 to 600,000 distinct CDR3 sequences, approximately 15% of them seen just once.

Sequenced input: blood. This TCR was recovered from a woman in her late teens or twenties with Graves' hyperthyroidism. The V gene is TRBV4-1, the J gene TRBJ1-5, with D perhaps matching TRBD1 (5 bases). CDR3: CASSQFWDDQPQHF. The CDR3, as DNA: TGCGCCAGCAGCCAGTTCTGGGACGATCAGCCCCAGCATTTT.